This T cell receptor (beta chain) was sequenced in a study of blood T cell repertoires in COVID-19. Only in-frame clones appear in the TCRdb table, and some are missing; sequencing was by immunoSEQ multiplex PCR. The table records about 210,000 clones, roughly 85% of them present only once. The CDR3 totals 19 residues. Per germline, CDR1 MDHEN and CDR2 SYDVKM. Trimming shortened V by 5 bases and J by 5 bases, and 27 bases separated the two germline ends. J is TRBJ2-2 and V is TRBV28, with D hard to call. The specimen was PBMCs or T cells enriched from blood (not recorded which). This receptor was obtained from a man in his forties who had recovered from COVID-19. The chain's CDR3 is CASSPPAPTRIIPTGELFF. CDR3 DNA: TGTGCCAGCAGTCCACCCGCTCCGACTCGTATTATACCAACCGGGGAGCTGTTTTTT.